The sequence of this TCR beta chain was determined in a study of blood T cell repertoires in COVID-19. The overall study: Researchers got acute and convalescent COVID-19 samples from the United States, Italy and Spain. PBMCs, B-cell-depleted T cells, or T cells were the source of the cDNA or gDNA that made up the material.

This CDR3 has 16 residues. V gave up 1 base and J gave up 1 base, with 13 bases separating them. Followed over time, Seattle patients had been enrolled while infection was active. Profiled with immunoSEQ multiplex PCR; TCRdb holds only in-frame clones, not every one. This table has 200,000 to 250,000 clones, 86% appearing once. This chain links TRBV6-7 with TRBJ1-1; D may be TRBD1 (5 bases). TRBV6-7 is identified as an open reading frame with a role that is uncertain. This TCR was sampled from a woman aged 80 or older with COVID-19, enrolled during active disease. Sequenced sample: peripheral blood. The CDR3 sequence is CASSYFLGQPNTEAFF. The CDR3 DNA reads TGTGCCAGCAGTTACTTCCTAGGACAACCGAACACTGAAGCTTTCTTT.